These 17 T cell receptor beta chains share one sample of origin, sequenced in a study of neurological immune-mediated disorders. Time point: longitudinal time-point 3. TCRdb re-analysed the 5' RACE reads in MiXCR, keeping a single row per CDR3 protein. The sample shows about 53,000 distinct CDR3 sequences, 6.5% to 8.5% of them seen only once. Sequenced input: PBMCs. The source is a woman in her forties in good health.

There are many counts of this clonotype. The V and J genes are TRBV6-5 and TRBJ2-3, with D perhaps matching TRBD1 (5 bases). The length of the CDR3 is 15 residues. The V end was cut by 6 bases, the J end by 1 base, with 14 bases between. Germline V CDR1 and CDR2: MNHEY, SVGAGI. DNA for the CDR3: TGTGCCAGCAGAGGGGTGCTGTTCGGCACAGATACGCAGTATTTT. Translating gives CASRGVLFGTDTQYF.

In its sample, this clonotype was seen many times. CDR3 region: CASRRGGNTEAFF. CDR3 nucleotides: TGTGCCAGCAGAAGGGGGGGGAACACTGAAGCTTTCTTT. V usage is TRBV6-5 and J usage is TRBJ1-1; D possibly corresponds to TRBD1 (6 bases). V gave up 6 bases and J gave up 1 base, with 9 bases separating them. CDR3 length equals 13 residues. Germline V gives CDR1 MNHEY, CDR2 SVGAGI.

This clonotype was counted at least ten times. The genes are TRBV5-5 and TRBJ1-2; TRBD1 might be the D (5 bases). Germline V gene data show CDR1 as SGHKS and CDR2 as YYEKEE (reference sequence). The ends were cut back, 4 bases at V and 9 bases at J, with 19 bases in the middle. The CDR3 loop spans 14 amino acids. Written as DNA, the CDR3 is TGTGCCAGCAGCCCCTACGGGGGAAGAGATCGCTACACCTTC. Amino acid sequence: CASSPYGGRDRYTF.

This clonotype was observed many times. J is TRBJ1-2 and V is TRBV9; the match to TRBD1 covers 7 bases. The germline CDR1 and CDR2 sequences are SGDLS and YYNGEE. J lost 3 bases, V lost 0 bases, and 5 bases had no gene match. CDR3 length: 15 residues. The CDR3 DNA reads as TGTGCCAGCAGCGTAGCACTTACAGGGGACTATGGCTACACCTTC. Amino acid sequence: CASSVALTGDYGYTF.

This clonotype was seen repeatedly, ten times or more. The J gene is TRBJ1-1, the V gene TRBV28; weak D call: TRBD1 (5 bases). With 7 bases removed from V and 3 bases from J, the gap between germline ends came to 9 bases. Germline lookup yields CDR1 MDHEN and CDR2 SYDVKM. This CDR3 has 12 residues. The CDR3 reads CASIRGYTEAFF. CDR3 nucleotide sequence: TGTGCCAGCATTCGGGGCTACACTGAAGCTTTCTTT.

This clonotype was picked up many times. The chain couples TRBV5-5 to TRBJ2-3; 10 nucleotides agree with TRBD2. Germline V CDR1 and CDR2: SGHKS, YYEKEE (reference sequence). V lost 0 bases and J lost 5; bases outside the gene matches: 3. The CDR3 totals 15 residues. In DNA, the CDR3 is TGTGCCAGCAGCTTGGGACTAGCGGGTGTAGATACGCAGTATTTT. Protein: CASSLGLAGVDTQYF.

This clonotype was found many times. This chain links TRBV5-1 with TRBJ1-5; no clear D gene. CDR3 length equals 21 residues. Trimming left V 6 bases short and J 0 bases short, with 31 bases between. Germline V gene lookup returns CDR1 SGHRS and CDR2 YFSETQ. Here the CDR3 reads CASIRGCHTHDALCSNQPQHF. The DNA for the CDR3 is TGCGCCAGCATCCGAGGCTGCCACACTCATGATGCACTGTGTAGCAATCAGCCCCAGCATTTT. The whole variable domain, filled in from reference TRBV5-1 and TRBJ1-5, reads KAGVTQTPRYLIKTRGQQVTLSCSPISGHRSVSWYQQTPGQGLQFLFEYFSETQRNKGNFPGRFSGRQFSNSRSEMNVSTLELGDSALYLCASIRGCHTHDALCSNQPQHFGDGTRLSIL.

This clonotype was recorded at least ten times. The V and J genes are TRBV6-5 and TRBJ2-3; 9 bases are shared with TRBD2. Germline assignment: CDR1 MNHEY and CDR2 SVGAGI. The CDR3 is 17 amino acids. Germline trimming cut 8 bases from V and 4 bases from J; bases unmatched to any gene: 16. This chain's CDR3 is CASRGGLLAGRSDTQYF. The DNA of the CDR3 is TGTGCCAGCCGCGGGGGACTTCTAGCGGGGAGGTCAGATACGCAGTATTTT.

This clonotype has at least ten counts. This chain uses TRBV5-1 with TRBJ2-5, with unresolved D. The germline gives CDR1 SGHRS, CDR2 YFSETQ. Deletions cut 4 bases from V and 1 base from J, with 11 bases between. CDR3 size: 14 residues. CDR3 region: CASSADTLQETQYF. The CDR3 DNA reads TGCGCCAGCAGCGCAGACACGCTCCAAGAGACCCAGTACTTC.

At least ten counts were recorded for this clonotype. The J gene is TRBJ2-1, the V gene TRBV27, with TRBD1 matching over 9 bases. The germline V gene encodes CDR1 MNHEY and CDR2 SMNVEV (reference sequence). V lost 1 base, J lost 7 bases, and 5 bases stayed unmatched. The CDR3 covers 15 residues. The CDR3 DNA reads TGTGCCAGCAGTTTATTTGTACAGGGGGCGAATGAGCAGTTCTTC. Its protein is CASSLFVQGANEQFF.

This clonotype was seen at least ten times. CDR3 in DNA: TGTGCCAGCAGTCGCGCGGGACAGGGGTATGGCTACACCTTC. Its translation is CASSRAGQGYGYTF. The chain couples TRBV27 to TRBJ1-2; TRBD1 aligns across 10 bases. The trim removed 5 bases at V and 5 bases at J, leaving 5 bases unmatched. Germline lookup yields CDR1 MNHEY and CDR2 SMNVEV (reference sequence). The CDR3 is 14 residues long.

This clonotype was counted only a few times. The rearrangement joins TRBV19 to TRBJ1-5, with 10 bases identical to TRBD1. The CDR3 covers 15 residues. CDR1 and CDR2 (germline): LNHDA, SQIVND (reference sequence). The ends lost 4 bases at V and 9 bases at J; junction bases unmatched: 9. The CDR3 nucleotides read TGTGCCAGTAGTACTGGACAGGGGGATGATAGGCCCCAGCATTTT. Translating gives CASSTGQGDDRPQHF.

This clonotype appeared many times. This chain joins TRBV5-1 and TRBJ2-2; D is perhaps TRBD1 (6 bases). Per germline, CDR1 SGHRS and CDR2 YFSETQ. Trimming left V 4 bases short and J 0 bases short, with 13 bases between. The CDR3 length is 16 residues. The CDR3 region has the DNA TGCGCCAGCAGCGTGGGGGCGGTCGCGAACACCGGGGAGCTGTTTTTT. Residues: CASSVGAVANTGELFF.

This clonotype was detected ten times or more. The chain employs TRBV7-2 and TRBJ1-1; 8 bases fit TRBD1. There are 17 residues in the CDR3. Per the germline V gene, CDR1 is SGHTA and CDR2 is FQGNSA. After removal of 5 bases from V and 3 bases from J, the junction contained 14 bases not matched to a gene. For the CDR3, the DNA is TGTGCCAGCAGCAACCCGGGACAGGAGTCCCGGGACACTGAAGCTTTCTTT. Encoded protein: CASSNPGQESRDTEAFF.

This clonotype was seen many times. CDR3 loop: CASTLGATPGHEQFF. In DNA, the CDR3 is TGTGCCAGCACTCTCGGGGCTACGCCTGGGCATGAGCAGTTCTTC. This rearrangement joins TRBV12-3 or TRBV12-4 to TRBJ2-1; possibly TRBD1 or TRBD2 for D (5 bases each). Trimming pared 7 bases from V and 8 bases from J, leaving 21 bases between. The length of the CDR3 is 15 residues.

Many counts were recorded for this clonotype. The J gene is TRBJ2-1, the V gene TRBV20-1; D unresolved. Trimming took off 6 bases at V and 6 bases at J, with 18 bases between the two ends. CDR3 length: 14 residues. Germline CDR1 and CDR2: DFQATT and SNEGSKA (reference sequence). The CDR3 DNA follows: TGCAGTGCAACTACGGCCCAACGGCCCAATGAGCAGTTCTTC. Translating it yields CSATTAQRPNEQFF.

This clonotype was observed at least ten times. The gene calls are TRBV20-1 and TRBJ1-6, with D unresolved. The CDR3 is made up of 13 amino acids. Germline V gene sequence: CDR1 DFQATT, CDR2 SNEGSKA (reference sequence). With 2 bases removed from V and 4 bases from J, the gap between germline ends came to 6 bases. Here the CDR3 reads CSARTGYNSPLHF. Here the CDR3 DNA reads TGCAGTGCTAGAACCGGGTATAATTCACCCCTCCACTTT.